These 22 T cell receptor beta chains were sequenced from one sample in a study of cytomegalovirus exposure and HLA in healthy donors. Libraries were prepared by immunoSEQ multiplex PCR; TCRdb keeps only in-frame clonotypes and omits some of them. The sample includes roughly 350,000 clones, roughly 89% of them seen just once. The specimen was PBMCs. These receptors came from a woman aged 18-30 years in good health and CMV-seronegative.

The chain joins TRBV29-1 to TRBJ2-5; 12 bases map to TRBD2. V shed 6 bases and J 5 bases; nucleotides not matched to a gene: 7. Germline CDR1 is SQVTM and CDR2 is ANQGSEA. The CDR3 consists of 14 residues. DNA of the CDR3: TGCAGCGTAGACCTAGCGGGAGGGGGGGAGACCCAGTACTTC. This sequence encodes CSVDLAGGGETQYF.

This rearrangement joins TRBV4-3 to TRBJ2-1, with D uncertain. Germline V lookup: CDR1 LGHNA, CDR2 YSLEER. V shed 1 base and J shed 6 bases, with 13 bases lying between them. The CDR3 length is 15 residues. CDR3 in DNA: TGCGCCAGCAGCCAAGTCGCTAGTCGGATCAATGAGCAGTTCTTC. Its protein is CASSQVASRINEQFF.

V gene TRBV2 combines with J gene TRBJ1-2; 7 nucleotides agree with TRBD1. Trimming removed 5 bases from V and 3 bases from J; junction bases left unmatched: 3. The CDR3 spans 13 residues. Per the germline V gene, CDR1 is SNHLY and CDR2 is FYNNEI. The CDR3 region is CASSPGTDYGYTF. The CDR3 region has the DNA TGTGCCAGCAGTCCCGGGACAGACTATGGCTACACCTTC.

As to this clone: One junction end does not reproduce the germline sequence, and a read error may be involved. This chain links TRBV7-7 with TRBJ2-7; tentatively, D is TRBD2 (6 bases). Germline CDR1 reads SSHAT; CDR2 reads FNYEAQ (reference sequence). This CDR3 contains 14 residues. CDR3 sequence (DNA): TGTGCTAGCAGCCCGGGGACTTTCAACTACGAGCAGTACTTC. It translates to CASSPGTFNYEQYF.

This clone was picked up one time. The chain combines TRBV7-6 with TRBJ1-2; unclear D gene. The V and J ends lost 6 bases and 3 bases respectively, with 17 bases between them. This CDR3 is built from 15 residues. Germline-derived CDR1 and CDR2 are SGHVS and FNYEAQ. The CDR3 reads CASSSVAGRDYGYTF. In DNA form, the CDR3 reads TGTGCCAGCAGTTCCGTCGCGGGCCGAGACTATGGCTACACCTTC.

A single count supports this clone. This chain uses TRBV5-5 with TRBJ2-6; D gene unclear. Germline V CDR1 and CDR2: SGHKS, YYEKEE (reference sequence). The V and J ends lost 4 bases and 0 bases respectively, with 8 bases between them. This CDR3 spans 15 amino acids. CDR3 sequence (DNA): TGTGCCAGCAGCATAATGTCCTCTGGGGCCAACGTCCTGACTTTC. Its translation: CASSIMSSGANVLTF.

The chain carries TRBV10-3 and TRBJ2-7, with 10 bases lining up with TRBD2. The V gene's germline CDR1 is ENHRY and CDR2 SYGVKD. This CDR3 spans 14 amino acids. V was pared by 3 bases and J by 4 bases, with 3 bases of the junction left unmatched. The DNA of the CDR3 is TGTGCCATCAGTGAAACTAGCGGGACTTACGAGCAGTACTTC. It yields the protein CAISETSGTYEQYF.

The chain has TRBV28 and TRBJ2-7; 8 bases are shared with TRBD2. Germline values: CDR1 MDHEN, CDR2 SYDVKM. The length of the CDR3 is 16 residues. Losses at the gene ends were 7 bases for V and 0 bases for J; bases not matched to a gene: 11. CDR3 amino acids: CASTPGGRGSSYEQYF. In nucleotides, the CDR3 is TGTGCCAGCACCCCGGGGGGGCGGGGGAGCTCCTACGAGCAGTACTTC.

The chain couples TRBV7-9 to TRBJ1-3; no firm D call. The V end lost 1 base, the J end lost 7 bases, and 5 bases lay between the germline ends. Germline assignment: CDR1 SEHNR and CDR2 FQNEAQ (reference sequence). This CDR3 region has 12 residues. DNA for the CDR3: TGTGCCAGCAGCTTAGGCGGGAACACCATATATTTT. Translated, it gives CASSLGGNTIYF.

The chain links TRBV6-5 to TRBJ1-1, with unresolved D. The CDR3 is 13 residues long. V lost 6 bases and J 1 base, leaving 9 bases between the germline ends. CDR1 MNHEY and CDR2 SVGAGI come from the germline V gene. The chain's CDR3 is CASSHRGNTEAFF. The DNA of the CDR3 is TGTGCCAGCAGCCATCGGGGGAACACTGAAGCTTTCTTT.

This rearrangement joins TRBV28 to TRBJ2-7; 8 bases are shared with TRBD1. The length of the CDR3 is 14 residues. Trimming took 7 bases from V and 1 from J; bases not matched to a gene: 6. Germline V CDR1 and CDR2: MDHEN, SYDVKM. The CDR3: CASKWTGLSYEQYF. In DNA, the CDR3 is TGTGCCAGCAAATGGACAGGGTTGTCCTACGAGCAGTACTTC. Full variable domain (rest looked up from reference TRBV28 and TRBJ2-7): DVKVTQSSRYLVKRTGEKVFLECVQDMDHENMFWYRQDPGLGLRLIYFSYDVKMKEKGDIPEGYSVSREKKERFSLILESASTNQTSMYLCASKWTGLSYEQYFGPGTRLTVT.

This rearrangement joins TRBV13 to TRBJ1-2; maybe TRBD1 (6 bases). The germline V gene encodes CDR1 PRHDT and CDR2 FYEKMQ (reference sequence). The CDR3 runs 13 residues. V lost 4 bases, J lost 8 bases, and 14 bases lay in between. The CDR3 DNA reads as TGTGCCAGCAGCTCCGCAGGGGTCTGGGGCTACACCTTC. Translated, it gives CASSSAGVWGYTF.

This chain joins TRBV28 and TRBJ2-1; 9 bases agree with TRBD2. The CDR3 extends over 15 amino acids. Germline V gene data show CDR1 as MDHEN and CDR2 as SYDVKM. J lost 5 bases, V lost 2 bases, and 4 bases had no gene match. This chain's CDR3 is CASSLLAGTNNEQFF. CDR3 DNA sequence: TGTGCCAGCAGTTTACTAGCGGGAACAAACAATGAGCAGTTCTTC.

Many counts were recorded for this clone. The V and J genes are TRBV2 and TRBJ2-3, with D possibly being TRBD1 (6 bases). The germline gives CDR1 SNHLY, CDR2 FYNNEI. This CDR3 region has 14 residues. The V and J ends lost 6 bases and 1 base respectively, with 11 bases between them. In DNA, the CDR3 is TGTGCCAGCAGGAAGGGGGACCGCACAGATACGCAGTATTTT. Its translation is CASRKGDRTDTQYF.

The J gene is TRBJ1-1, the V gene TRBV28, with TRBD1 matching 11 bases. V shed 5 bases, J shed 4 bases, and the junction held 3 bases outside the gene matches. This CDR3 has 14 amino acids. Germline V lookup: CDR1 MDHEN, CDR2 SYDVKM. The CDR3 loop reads CASSHGQGATEAFF. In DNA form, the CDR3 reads TGTGCCAGCAGTCACGGACAGGGGGCCACTGAAGCTTTCTTT.

CDR3 in amino acids: CSVSDSQETQYF. Here the CDR3 DNA reads TGCAGCGTTTCAGACAGTCAAGAGACCCAGTACTTC. The chain carries TRBV29-1 and TRBJ2-5; perhaps TRBD1 as D (5 bases). Trimming pared 5 bases from V and 2 bases from J, leaving 9 bases between. CDR3 size: 12 residues. CDR1 and CDR2 from the germline V gene are SQVTM and ANQGSEA.

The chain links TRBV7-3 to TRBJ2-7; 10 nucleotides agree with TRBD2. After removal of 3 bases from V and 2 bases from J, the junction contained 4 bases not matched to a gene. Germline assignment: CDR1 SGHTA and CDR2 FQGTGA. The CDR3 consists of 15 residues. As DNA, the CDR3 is TGTGCCAGCAGCTTCGGACTAGCGGAAACCTACGAGCAGTACTTC. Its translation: CASSFGLAETYEQYF.

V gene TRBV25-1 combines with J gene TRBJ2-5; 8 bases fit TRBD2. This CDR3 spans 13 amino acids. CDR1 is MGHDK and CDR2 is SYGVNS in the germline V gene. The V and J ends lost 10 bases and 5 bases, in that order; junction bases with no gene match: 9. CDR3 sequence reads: CATGLAGGETQYF. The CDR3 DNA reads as TGTGCCACTGGACTAGCCGGGGGGGAGACCCAGTACTTC. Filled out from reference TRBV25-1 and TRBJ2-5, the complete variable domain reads EADIYQTPRYLVIGTGKKITLECSQTMGHDKMYWYQQDPGMELHLIHYSYGVNSTEKGDLSSESTVSRIRTEHFPLTLESARPSHTSQYLCATGLAGGETQYFGPGTRLLVL.

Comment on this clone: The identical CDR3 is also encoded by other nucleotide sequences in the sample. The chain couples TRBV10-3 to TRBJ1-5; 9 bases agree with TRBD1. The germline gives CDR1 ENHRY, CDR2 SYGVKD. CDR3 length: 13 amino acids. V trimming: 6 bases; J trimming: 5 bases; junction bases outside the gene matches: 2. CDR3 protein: CAISRTGDQPQHF. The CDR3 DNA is TGTGCCATCAGCCGGACAGGGGATCAGCCCCAGCATTTT.

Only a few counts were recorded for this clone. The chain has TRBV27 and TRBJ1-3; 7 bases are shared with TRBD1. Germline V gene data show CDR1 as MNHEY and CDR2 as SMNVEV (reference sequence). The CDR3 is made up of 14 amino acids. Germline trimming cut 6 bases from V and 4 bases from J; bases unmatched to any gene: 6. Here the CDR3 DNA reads TGTGCCAGCAGCACAGGGGTGGGAGGAAACACCATATATTTT. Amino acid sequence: CASSTGVGGNTIYF.

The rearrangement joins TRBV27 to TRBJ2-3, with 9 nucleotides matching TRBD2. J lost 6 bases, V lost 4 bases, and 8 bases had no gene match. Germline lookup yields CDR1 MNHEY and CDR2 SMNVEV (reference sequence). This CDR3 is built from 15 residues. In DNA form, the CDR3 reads TGTGCCAGCAGTTCCACCCCCAGCGGGAGGGATACGCAGTATTTT. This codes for CASSSTPSGRDTQYF.

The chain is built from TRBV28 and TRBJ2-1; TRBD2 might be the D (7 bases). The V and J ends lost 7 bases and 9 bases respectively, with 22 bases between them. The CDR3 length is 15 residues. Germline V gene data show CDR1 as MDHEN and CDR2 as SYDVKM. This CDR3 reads CASTAGVDSGLEQFF. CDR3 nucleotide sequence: TGTGCCAGCACCGCAGGGGTGGATAGCGGGCTTGAGCAGTTCTTC.